This entry features one T cell receptor beta chain sequence. The antigen is not known. Distinct nucleotide sequences in the sample also encode this CDR3. CD45RO-negative, CCR7-selected cells formed the naive CD8 fraction, which excluded terminally differentiated effector memory CD45RA+ cells. This sample is part of a study of shared clonotypes between healthy human individuals. Study findings and constraints: Across subsets, estimated richness was generally greater for naive than for memory populations.

In the authors' workflow: Junction-only immunoSEQ data arrived without quality scores, meaning filtering differed. The method was immunoSEQ multiplex PCR; TCRdb's version includes in-frame clones alone and lacks a portion of them. From that table come the V and J calls and clone size; the DNA was used to work out D and trimming. The table lists roughly 890,000 clones, around 92% of them singletons. Specimen: naive CD8+ T cells sorted from blood. This TCR was recovered from a young man in good health.

For the CDR3, the DNA is TGCGCCAGCAGCTTTCGGCCGGGGGGCGCGGGGTATGGCTACACCTTC. This codes for CASSFRPGGAGYGYTF. The rearrangement links TRBV5-1 to TRBJ1-2, with a weak D call TRBD1 (6 bases). Germline CDR1 is SGHRS and CDR2 is YFSETQ. V was trimmed by 2 bases and J by 5 bases, leaving 19 bases between them. This CDR3 spans 16 amino acids. Drawing the rest from reference TRBV5-1 and TRBJ1-2, the complete variable domain is KAGVTQTPRYLIKTRGQQVTLSCSPISGHRSVSWYQQTPGQGLQFLFEYFSETQRNKGNFPGRFSGRQFSNSRSEMNVSTLELGDSALYLCASSFRPGGAGYGYTFGSGTRLTVV.